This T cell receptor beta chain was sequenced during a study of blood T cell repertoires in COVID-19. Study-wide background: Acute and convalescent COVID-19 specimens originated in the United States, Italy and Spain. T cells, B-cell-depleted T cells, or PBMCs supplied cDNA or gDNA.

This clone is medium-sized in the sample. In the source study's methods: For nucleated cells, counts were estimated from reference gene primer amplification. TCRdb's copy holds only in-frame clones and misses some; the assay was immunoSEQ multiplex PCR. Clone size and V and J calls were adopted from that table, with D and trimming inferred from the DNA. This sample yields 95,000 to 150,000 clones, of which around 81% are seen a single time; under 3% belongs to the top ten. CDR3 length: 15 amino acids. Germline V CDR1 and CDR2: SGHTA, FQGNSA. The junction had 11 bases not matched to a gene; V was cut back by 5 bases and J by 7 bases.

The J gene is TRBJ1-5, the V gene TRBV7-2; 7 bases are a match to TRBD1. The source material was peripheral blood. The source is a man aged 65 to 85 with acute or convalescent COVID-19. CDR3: CASSVQSTGSQPQHF. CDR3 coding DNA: TGTGCCAGCAGCGTACAGTCGACAGGGAGCCAGCCCCAGCATTTT.